This T cell receptor (beta chain) was captured by sequencing in a study of PD-1 blockade in classical Hodgkin lymphoma. The study's findings and limits: Later analyses included only patients treated at least 1 year post-ASCT.

Produced via immunoSEQ multiplex PCR; TCRdb's table is partial and in-frame only. The sample contains about 94,000 clones, 80% to 90% of which appear only once. Every one of the patients relapsed after autologous stem cell transplantation (brentuximab vedotin exposure was variable). This CDR3 has 10 residues. V gave up 8 bases and J gave up 5 bases, with 9 bases separating them. CDR1 and CDR2 from the germline V gene are SQVTM and ANQGSEA. Comments on this clone: Its antigen is unknown.

Sequenced material: peripheral blood mononuclear cells (PBMCs), taken before the second cycle of nivolumab. The V and J genes are TRBV29-1 and TRBJ2-5, with unresolved D. The source of this sequence is a human donor with classical Hodgkin lymphoma. The CDR3 spells CSSFRETQYF. CDR3 nucleotide sequence: TGCAGCTCTTTTCGGGAGACCCAGTACTTC. The variable domain in full, completed from reference TRBV29-1 and TRBJ2-5, reads SAVISQKPSRDICQRGTSLTIQCQVDSQVTMMFWYRQQPGQSLTLIATANQGSEATYESGFVIDKFPISRPNLTFSTLTVSNMSPEDSSIYLCSSFRETQYFGPGTRLLVL.